This paragraph covers one TCR beta chain sequence. The record originates from a study of blood T cell repertoires in COVID-19. About the research overall: The cDNA or gDNA used as material had been derived from T cells, B-cell-depleted T cells, or PBMCs.

Germline assignment: CDR1 GTSNPN and CDR2 SVGIG (reference sequence). The CDR3 sequence is 12 residues long. In the authors' workflow: Amplification of reference gene primers was used by the study to estimate nucleated cell counts. Sequenced by immunoSEQ multiplex PCR; TCRdb stores in-frame clones only, minus some. V, J and clone size derive from that table, while D and trimming were established from the DNA sequence. The sample shows over 120,000 clones, 87% of them seen only once. The chain couples TRBV30 to TRBJ1-3; D remains unclear. Specimen: peripheral blood. The TCR was taken from a man aged 45-65 years who had recovered from COVID-19. CDR3 nucleotide sequence: TGTGCTTGGGCCCTCTCTGGAAACACCATATATTTT. Translation gives CAWALSGNTIYF.